The 22 T cell receptor beta chains reported below all come from one sample, sequenced in a study of response to subunit inactivated influenza vaccine. TCRdb re-called the RT-PCR reads through MiXCR, storing one row per CDR3 protein. The table records about 150,000 distinct CDR3 sequences, over 8.5% of them present only once. This sample comprised CD8+ T cells sorted from PBMCs, obtained about 23 months after vaccination. These TCRs come from a man aged 50 to 69 who received an inactivated influenza vaccine.

This clonotype has just a few counts. The chain joins TRBV20-1 to TRBJ2-7; D is undetermined. CDR3 length: 12 residues. V was shortened by 3 bases and J by 7 bases, with 13 bases between the two germline ends. From germline, CDR1 is DFQATT and CDR2 SNEGSKA (reference sequence). CDR3 bases: TGCAGTGCTAGGACGAGTTCCGCGGAGCAGTACTTC. Protein sequence: CSARTSSAEQYF.

This clonotype was counted ten times or more. The chain has TRBV5-6 and TRBJ2-3, with 12 nucleotides matching TRBD2. CDR3 size: 18 residues. Looked up from germline, CDR1 is SGHDT and CDR2 is YYEEEE. With 0 bases clipped from V and 4 bases from J, the junction kept 9 bases outside the gene matches. The CDR3 DNA follows: TGTGCCAGCAGCTTGGCCCTAGCGGGAGGGTCTCGAGCAGATACGCAGTATTTT. It specifies CASSLALAGGSRADTQYF.

This clonotype was seen ten or more times. The chain joins TRBV25-1 to TRBJ2-2, with D perhaps matching TRBD1 (5 bases). The germline V gene has CDR1 MGHDK and CDR2 SYGVNS. The CDR3 has 16 amino acids. V lost 3 bases to trimming and J lost 4 bases, with 15 bases between them. CDR3 residues: CASSDEGHSSTGELFF. The CDR3 DNA reads as TGTGCCAGCAGTGATGAAGGACACTCTTCCACCGGGGAGCTGTTTTTT. Full variable domain (rest looked up from reference TRBV25-1 and TRBJ2-2): EADIYQTPRYLVIGTGKKITLECSQTMGHDKMYWYQQDPGMELHLIHYSYGVNSTEKGDLSSESTVSRIRTEHFPLTLESARPSHTSQYLCASSDEGHSSTGELFFGEGSRLTVL.

This clonotype was found many times. V usage is TRBV9 and J usage is TRBJ2-2; 7 nucleotides align to TRBD2. The CDR3 totals 15 residues. The trim removed 0 bases at V and 4 bases at J, leaving 3 bases unmatched. Looked up from germline, CDR1 is SGDLS and CDR2 is YYNGEE. The CDR3 here is CASSVAGGGTGELFF. The CDR3 nucleotides read TGTGCCAGCAGCGTAGCTGGGGGGGGCACCGGGGAGCTGTTTTTT.

This clonotype showed up just a few times. The chain recombines TRBV27 with TRBJ2-1, with 9 bases identical to TRBD2. The CDR3 runs 15 residues. V lost 7 bases to trimming and J lost 3 bases; unmatched junction nucleotides: 7. The germline V gene has CDR1 MNHEY and CDR2 SMNVEV (reference sequence). The CDR3 DNA sequence: TGTGCCAGCACCTTGAGAGCGGGGGGCTACAATGAGCAGTTCTTC. It encodes CASTLRAGGYNEQFF.

This clonotype came up a few times. V usage is TRBV24-1 and J usage is TRBJ2-1; TRBD2 aligns across 7 bases. The CDR3 loop spans 15 amino acids. Per the germline V gene, CDR1 is KGHDR and CDR2 is SFDVKD. Losses at the gene ends were 3 bases for V and 8 bases for J; bases not matched to a gene: 9. The CDR3 region is CATSDLGTGGDEQFF. DNA of the CDR3: TGTGCCACCAGTGATCTAGGGACTGGGGGGGATGAGCAGTTCTTC.

A single count supports this clonotype. The V call is TRBV29-1, the J call TRBJ2-7; 9 nucleotides agree with TRBD1. The CDR3 loop spans 16 amino acids. The junction had 14 bases not matched to a gene; V was cut back by 3 bases and J by 5 bases. The germline V gene has CDR1 SQVTM and CDR2 ANQGSEA. CDR3 nucleotides: TGCAGCGTTGATGATTACTCCGGGACAGGGACCCACGAGCAGTACTTC. Translated, it gives CSVDDYSGTGTHEQYF.

This clonotype came up a few times. CDR3 amino acids: CASSGSGGVTGELFF. CDR3 coding DNA: TGTGCCAGCAGCGGAAGTGGCGGGGTCACCGGGGAGCTGTTTTTT. The V call is TRBV9, the J call TRBJ2-2, with a weak D call TRBD2 (6 bases). CDR3 size: 15 residues. V lost 3 bases and J lost 4, with 13 bases in between. The germline V gene has CDR1 SGDLS and CDR2 YYNGEE.

The CDR3: CASSPLRGWSGELFF. In nucleotides, the CDR3 is TGCGCCAGCAGCCCCCTCCGGGGTTGGTCCGGGGAGCTGTTTTTT. The chain combines TRBV4-3 with TRBJ2-2, with D possibly matching TRBD2 (5 bases). Germline assignment: CDR1 LGHNA and CDR2 YSLEER. V was cut by 4 bases and J by 6 bases, with 15 bases left in between. This CDR3 has 15 residues.

In this sample, this clonotype turned up many times. The J gene is TRBJ2-1, the V gene TRBV3-2; TRBD2 is the table's D call, not checked against the DNA. TRBV3-2 is reported as a pseudogene. The CDR3 consists of 11 residues. CDR3 in DNA: TGTGCTGCGGGGGGGATCAATGAGCAGTTCTTC. This gives the protein CAAGGINEQFF.

This clonotype came up a few times. This chain joins TRBV4-1 and TRBJ2-2; D gene unclear. The CDR3 consists of 12 residues. From germline, CDR1 is MGHRA and CDR2 YSYEKL. Trimming pared 3 bases from V and 7 bases from J, leaving 6 bases between. CDR3 sequence: CASSQIFGELFF. CDR3 bases: TGCGCCAGCAGCCAGATTTTCGGGGAGCTGTTTTTT.

This clonotype has at least ten counts. The rearrangement uses TRBV12-3 or TRBV12-4 and TRBJ2-7; 7 bases line up with TRBD2. This CDR3 comprises 15 residues. Trimming removed 4 bases from V and 2 bases from J; junction bases left unmatched: 8. The CDR3 here is CASSSLAGEAYEQYF. CDR3 nucleotide sequence: TGTGCCAGCAGTTCCCTCGCGGGGGAGGCCTACGAGCAGTACTTC.

This clonotype was counted a few times. V and J are TRBV10-2 and TRBJ1-1; 7 nucleotides agree with TRBD1. After removal of 8 bases from V and 1 base from J, the junction contained 4 bases not matched to a gene. From germline, CDR1 is WSHSY and CDR2 SAAADI. The CDR3 consists of 13 residues. The CDR3 nucleotides read TGCGCCAGCGGTCAGGGGGAGAACACTGAAGCTTTCTTT. It translates to CASGQGENTEAFF.

This clonotype was detected many times. The chain joins TRBV3-1 to TRBJ1-1; D gene unclear. Trimming removed 0 bases from V and 2 bases from J, with 7 bases in between. Germline-derived CDR1 and CDR2 are LGHDT and YNNKEL (reference sequence). This CDR3 is 14 amino acids long. The CDR3 is CASSQDAGNTEAFF. The CDR3 DNA reads as TGTGCCAGCAGCCAAGATGCGGGTAACACTGAAGCTTTCTTT.

This clonotype was observed at least ten times. The rearrangement links TRBV9 to TRBJ1-1; unclear D gene. The CDR3 has 12 residues. V was trimmed by 0 bases and J by 8 bases, leaving 8 bases between them. Germline CDR1 and CDR2: SGDLS and YYNGEE. The CDR3 nucleotides are TGTGCCAGCAGCGTAGCCGGCAGAGAAGCTTTCTTT. Protein sequence: CASSVAGREAFF.

The chain carries TRBV11-2 and TRBJ2-3; no clear D. Germline assignment: CDR1 SGHAT and CDR2 FQNNGV. This CDR3 region has 13 residues. V was shortened by 2 bases and J by 5 bases, with 8 bases between the two germline ends. CDR3 residues: CASSLMPGDTQYF. DNA for the CDR3: TGTGCCAGCAGCTTAATGCCGGGAGATACGCAGTATTTT.

The V and J genes are TRBV7-6 and TRBJ2-3, with 8 bases that match TRBD2. Germline V gene data show CDR1 as SGHVS and CDR2 as FNYEAQ. V lost 5 bases, J lost 2 bases, and 9 bases stayed unmatched. This CDR3 contains 16 residues. As DNA, the CDR3 is TGTGCCAGCAGCATATCGGTACTAGCGGTCACAGATACGCAGTATTTT. Translating it yields CASSISVLAVTDTQYF. Together with reference TRBV7-6 and TRBJ2-3, the CDR3 gives the full variable domain: GAGVSQSPRYKVTKRGQDVALRCDPISGHVSLYWYRQALGQGPEFLTYFNYEAQQDKSGLPNDRFSAERPEGSISTLTIQRTEQRDSAMYRCASSISVLAVTDTQYFGPGTRLTVL.

V usage is TRBV4-3 and J usage is TRBJ2-1; possible D gene TRBD1, 5 bases. V was clipped by 1 base and J by 8 bases, with 12 bases between them. This CDR3 has 14 amino acids. Per germline, CDR1 LGHNA and CDR2 YSLEER. CDR3 sequence: CASSQGRQGYEQFF. DNA of the CDR3: TGCGCCAGCAGCCAAGGCAGGCAGGGCTATGAGCAGTTCTTC.

This clonotype was picked up many times. The rearrangement uses TRBV4-3 and TRBJ2-1; D perhaps matches TRBD1 (5 bases). The germline V gene has CDR1 LGHNA and CDR2 YSLEER. The CDR3 sequence is 17 residues long. Trimming took 0 bases from V and 1 from J, leaving 13 bases between them. The CDR3 spells CASSQDTPQGSYNEQFF. The DNA of the CDR3 is TGCGCCAGCAGCCAAGATACCCCCCAGGGTTCCTACAATGAGCAGTTCTTC.

The chain combines TRBV13 with TRBJ2-5, with 8 nucleotides matching TRBD2. The CDR3 totals 15 residues. V trimming: 3 bases; J trimming: 2 bases; junction bases outside the gene matches: 5. Per germline, CDR1 PRHDT and CDR2 FYEKMQ (reference sequence). Here the CDR3 reads CASSLSLAGQETQYF. DNA of the CDR3: TGTGCCAGCAGCTTGAGCTTAGCGGGGCAAGAGACCCAGTACTTC.

J is TRBJ2-7 and V is TRBV12-5; D is unclear. The CDR3 loop spans 13 amino acids. V dropped 1 base and J dropped 3 bases, with 7 bases sitting between them. CDR1 is LGHNT and CDR2 is FRNRAP in the germline V gene. The CDR3 sequence is CASGLEQNYEQYF. In nucleotides, the CDR3 is TGTGCTAGTGGTTTGGAACAGAACTACGAGCAGTACTTC.

This clonotype was recorded many times. The chain has TRBV12-3 or TRBV12-4 and TRBJ1-5; TRBD1 is a possible D gene (5 bases). This CDR3 has 15 amino acids. Trimming took off 3 bases at V and 2 bases at J, with 11 bases between the two ends. The CDR3 spells CASSFEGRGNQPQHF. CDR3 nucleotide sequence: TGTGCCAGCAGTTTTGAGGGCAGGGGCAATCAGCCCCAGCATTTT.